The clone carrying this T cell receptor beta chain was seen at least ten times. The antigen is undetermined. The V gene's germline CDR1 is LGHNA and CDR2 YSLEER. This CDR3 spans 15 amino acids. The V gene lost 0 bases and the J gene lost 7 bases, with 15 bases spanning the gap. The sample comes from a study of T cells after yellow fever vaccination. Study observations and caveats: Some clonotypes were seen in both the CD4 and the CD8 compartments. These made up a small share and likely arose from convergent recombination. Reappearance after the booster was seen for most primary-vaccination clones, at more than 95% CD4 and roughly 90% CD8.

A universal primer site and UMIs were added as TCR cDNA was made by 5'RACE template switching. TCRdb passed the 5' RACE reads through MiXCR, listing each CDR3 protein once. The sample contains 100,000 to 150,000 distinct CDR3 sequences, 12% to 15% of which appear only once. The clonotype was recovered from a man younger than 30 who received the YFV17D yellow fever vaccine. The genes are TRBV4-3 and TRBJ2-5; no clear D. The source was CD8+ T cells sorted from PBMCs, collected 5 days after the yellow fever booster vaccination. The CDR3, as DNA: TGCGCCAGCAGCCAAGATACGGCCGTCCCTGGGACCCAGTACTTC. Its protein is CASSQDTAVPGTQYF.